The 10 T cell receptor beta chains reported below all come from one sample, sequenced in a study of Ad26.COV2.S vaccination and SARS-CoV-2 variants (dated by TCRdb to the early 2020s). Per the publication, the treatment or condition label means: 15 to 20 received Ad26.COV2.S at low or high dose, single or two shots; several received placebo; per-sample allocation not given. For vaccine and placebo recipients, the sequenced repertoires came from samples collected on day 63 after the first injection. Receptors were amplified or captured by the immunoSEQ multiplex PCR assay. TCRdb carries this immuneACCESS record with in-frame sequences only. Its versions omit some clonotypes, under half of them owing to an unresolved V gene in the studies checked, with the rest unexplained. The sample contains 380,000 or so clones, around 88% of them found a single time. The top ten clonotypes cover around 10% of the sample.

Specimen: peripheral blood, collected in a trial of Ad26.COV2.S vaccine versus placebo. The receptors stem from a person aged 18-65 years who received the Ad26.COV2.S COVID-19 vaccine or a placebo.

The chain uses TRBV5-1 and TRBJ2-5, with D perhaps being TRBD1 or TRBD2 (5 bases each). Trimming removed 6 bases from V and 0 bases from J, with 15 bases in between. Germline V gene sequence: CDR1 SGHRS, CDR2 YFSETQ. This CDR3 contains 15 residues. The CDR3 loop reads CASTHPGTYQETQYF. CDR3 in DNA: TGCGCCAGCACCCACCCGGGGACGTACCAAGAGACCCAGTACTTC.

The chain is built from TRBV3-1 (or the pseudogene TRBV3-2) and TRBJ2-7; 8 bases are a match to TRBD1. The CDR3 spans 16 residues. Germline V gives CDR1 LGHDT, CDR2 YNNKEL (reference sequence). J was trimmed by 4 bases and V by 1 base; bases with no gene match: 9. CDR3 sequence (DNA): TGTGCCAGCAGCCAAGTATTCAGGGGGCCCCAGTACGAGCAGTACTTC. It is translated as CASSQVFRGPQYEQYF.

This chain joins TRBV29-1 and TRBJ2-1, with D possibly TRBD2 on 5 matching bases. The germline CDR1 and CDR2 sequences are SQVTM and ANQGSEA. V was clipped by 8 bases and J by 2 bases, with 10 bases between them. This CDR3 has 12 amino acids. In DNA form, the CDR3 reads TGCAGCCTCCGGGAAACCTACAATGAGCAGTTCTTC. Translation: CSLRETYNEQFF.

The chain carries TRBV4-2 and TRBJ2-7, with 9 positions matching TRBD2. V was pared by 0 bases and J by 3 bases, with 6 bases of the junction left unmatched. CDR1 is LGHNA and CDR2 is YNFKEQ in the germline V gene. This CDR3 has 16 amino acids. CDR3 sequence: CASSQDPSGTFYEQYF. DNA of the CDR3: TGTGCCAGCAGCCAAGATCCTAGCGGGACCTTCTACGAGCAGTACTTC.

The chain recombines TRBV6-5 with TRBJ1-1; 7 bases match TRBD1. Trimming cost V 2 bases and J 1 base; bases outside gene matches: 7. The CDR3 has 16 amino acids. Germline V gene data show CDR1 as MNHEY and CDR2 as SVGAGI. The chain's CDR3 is CASSYQSGQPNTEAFF. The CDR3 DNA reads TGTGCCAGCAGTTACCAATCGGGACAGCCGAACACTGAAGCTTTCTTT.

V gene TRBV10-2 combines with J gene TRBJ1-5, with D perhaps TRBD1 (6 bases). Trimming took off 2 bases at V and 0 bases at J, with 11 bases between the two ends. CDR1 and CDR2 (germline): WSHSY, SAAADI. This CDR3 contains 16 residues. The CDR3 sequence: CASSERDKYSNQPQHF. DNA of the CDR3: TGCGCCAGCAGTGAGAGGGACAAATATAGCAATCAGCCCCAGCATTTT.

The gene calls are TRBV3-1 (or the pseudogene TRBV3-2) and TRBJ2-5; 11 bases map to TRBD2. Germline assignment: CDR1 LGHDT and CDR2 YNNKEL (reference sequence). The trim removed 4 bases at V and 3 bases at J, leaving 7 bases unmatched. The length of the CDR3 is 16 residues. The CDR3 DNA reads TGTGCCAGCAGCCGGTCCGTACTAGCGGGAGAAGAGACCCAGTACTTC. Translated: CASSRSVLAGEETQYF.

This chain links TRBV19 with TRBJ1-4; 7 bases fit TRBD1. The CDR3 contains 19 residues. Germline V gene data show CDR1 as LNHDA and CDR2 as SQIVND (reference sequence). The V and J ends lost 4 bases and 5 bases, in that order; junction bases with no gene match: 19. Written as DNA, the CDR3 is TGTGCCAGTAGTAGCCGCGACAGGGAACACCCCCTGAGAAATGAAAAACTGTTTTTT. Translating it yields CASSSRDREHPLRNEKLFF. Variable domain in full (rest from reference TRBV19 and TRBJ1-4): DGGITQSPKYLFRKEGQNVTLSCEQNLNHDAMYWYRQDPGQGLRLIYYSQIVNDFQKGDIAEGYSVSREKKESFPLTVTSAQKNPTAFYLCASSSRDREHPLRNEKLFFGSGTQLSVL.

CDR3 bases: TGTGCCAGCAGCTTGGGGACAGGGGAAATCTATGGCTACACCTTC. This encodes CASSLGTGEIYGYTF. The V and J genes are TRBV7-8 and TRBJ1-2; 10 bases agree with TRBD1. V was clipped by 3 bases and J by 4 bases; unmatched bases: 5. Germline-derived CDR1 and CDR2 are SGHVS and FQNEAQ. CDR3 length equals 15 residues.

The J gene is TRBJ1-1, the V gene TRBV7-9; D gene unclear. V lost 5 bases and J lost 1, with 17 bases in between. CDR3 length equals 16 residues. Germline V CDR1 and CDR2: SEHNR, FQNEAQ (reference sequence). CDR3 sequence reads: CASSRDYQRTNTEAFF. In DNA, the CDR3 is TGTGCCAGCAGCCGAGATTACCAGAGAACGAACACTGAAGCTTTCTTT.